Following are 13 T cell receptor beta chains from one sample sequenced in a study of T cell responses to AZD1222 COVID-19 vaccine. The assay was immunoSEQ multiplex PCR, and TCRdb's table has in-frame clones only and misses some. In the table there are 30,000 to 35,000 clones, about four fifths of which are singletons. Sequencing used peripheral blood, obtained 28 days after the second AZD1222 dose. These receptors were collected from an adult who received the AZD1222 COVID-19 vaccine.

The rearrangement uses TRBV7-2 and TRBJ1-5, with a possible D match to TRBD1 (5 bases). The CDR3 is 14 residues long. Germline V gene data show CDR1 as SGHTA and CDR2 as FQGNSA. Trimming left V 1 base short and J 7 bases short, with 11 bases between. The CDR3 here is CASSLGGFRQPQHF. CDR3 DNA: TGTGCCAGCAGCTTAGGGGGGTTTAGGCAGCCCCAGCATTTT.

The CDR3 DNA follows: TGCAGTGCTAGTGAGACCGGGACAGCCCAAGAGACCCAGTACTTC. Translation: CSASETGTAQETQYF. V is TRBV20-1 and J is TRBJ2-5; 7 bases align to TRBD1. V was pared by 3 bases and J by 1 base, with 8 bases of the junction left unmatched. The CDR3 length is 15 residues. The germline gives CDR1 DFQATT, CDR2 SNEGSKA (reference sequence).

The chain is built from TRBV27 and TRBJ1-6; D call uncertain. Germline V lookup: CDR1 MNHEY, CDR2 SMNVEV (reference sequence). V lost 2 bases and J 0 bases, leaving 5 bases between the germline ends. The CDR3 is 15 amino acids. In DNA form, the CDR3 reads TGTGCCAGCAGTTTAGTGAGCTCCTATAATTCACCCCTCCACTTT. It codes for CASSLVSSYNSPLHF.

There are a few counts of this clone. The chain uses TRBV6-6 and TRBJ1-2; possible D gene TRBD1, 6 bases. V was clipped by 7 bases and J by 2 bases, with 14 bases between them. Germline values: CDR1 MNHNY, CDR2 SVGAGI (reference sequence). The CDR3 covers 14 residues. The CDR3 nucleotides are TGTGCCAGCACCCAGGGGACTTCAAACTATGGCTACACCTTC. It codes for CASTQGTSNYGYTF.

The chain has TRBV6-2 or TRBV6-3 and TRBJ2-7; unclear D gene. Germline V gene data show CDR1 as MNHEY and CDR2 as SVGEGT. V dropped 5 bases and J dropped 2 bases, with 19 bases sitting between them. The CDR3 spans 16 residues. The DNA for the CDR3 is TGTGCCAGCAGTGTAAACCGGCCCCGAATTCCCTACGAGCAGTACGTC. Amino acid sequence: CASSVNRPRIPYEQYV.

A single count supports this clone. The rearrangement joins TRBV7-2 to TRBJ2-1; D possibly corresponds to TRBD2 (6 bases). V was cut by 5 bases and J by 5 bases, with 19 bases left in between. Germline V gene lookup returns CDR1 SGHTA and CDR2 FQGNSA. CDR3 length: 16 residues. The CDR3 protein is CASSPRGQGGHNEQFF. The CDR3 coding sequence is TGTGCCAGCAGCCCCCGCGGGCAGGGAGGCCACAATGAGCAGTTCTTC. Complete variable domain (other parts from reference TRBV7-2 and TRBJ2-1): GAGVSQSPSNKVTEKGKDVELRCDPISGHTALYWYRQSLGQGLEFLIYFQGNSAPDKSGLPSDRFSAERTGGSVSTLTIQRTQQEDSAVYLCASSPRGQGGHNEQFFGPGTRLTVL.

For the CDR3, the DNA is TGTGCCAGCAGCAAAGCGGGCGGACTAAAGGCCGGGGAGCTGTTTTTT. This sequence encodes CASSKAGGLKAGELFF. The V gene is TRBV21-1, the J gene TRBJ2-2; TRBD2 is taken as the D call from the table, unchecked against the DNA. TRBV21-1 has pseudogene status. The CDR3 is 16 amino acids.

This clone was seen just once. The CDR3 spells CASSPNSPGDEQFF. DNA for the CDR3: TGTGCCAGCTCACCCAACAGTCCTGGGGATGAGCAGTTCTTC. The chain recombines TRBV18 with TRBJ2-1, with D uncertain. V gave up 3 bases and J gave up 8 bases, with 14 bases separating them. CDR3 length: 14 amino acids. Germline V lookup: CDR1 KGHSH, CDR2 LQKENI.

The chain carries TRBV3-1 (or the pseudogene TRBV3-2) and TRBJ2-7; TRBD2 agrees at 8 bases. The CDR3 totals 15 residues. Germline V CDR1 and CDR2: LGHDT, YNNKEL (reference sequence). V shed 3 bases and J 6 bases; nucleotides not matched to a gene: 10. The CDR3, as DNA: TGTGCCAGCAGCCATCGTGCGGGGGGCCAGGGCGAGCAGTACTTC. This encodes CASSHRAGGQGEQYF.

The chain couples TRBV12-5 to TRBJ2-6; D is undetermined. CDR1 and CDR2 (germline): LGHNT, FRNRAP. Between the trimmed V and J ends, which lost 5 bases and 2 bases, there was a span of 4 bases. This CDR3 contains 13 residues. The CDR3 spells CASGITGANVLTF. The CDR3 DNA reads TGTGCTAGTGGTATTACTGGGGCCAACGTCCTGACTTTC.

The rearrangement links TRBV30 to TRBJ1-5; D is perhaps TRBD1 (5 bases). Deletions cut 3 bases from V and 8 bases from J, with 14 bases between. Germline lookup yields CDR1 GTSNPN and CDR2 SVGIG (reference sequence). The CDR3 is 13 amino acids. The CDR3 spells CAWSGGGGKPQHF. As DNA, the CDR3 is TGTGCCTGGAGCGGCGGTGGGGGGAAGCCCCAGCATTTT.

As DNA, the CDR3 is TGTGCCAGCAGCCGAGGGTCATCTGGAAACACCATATATTTT. Its translation: CASSRGSSGNTIYF. V usage is TRBV3-1 (or the pseudogene TRBV3-2) and J usage is TRBJ1-3; D is ambiguous. There are 14 residues in the CDR3. Trimming took off 4 bases at V and 1 base at J, with 8 bases between the two ends. From germline, CDR1 is LGHDT and CDR2 YNNKEL (reference sequence).

The chain combines TRBV19 with TRBJ2-3; TRBD2 aligns across 9 bases. Trimming cost V 3 bases and J 0 bases; bases outside gene matches: 1. This CDR3 comprises 15 residues. Germline V gene data show CDR1 as LNHDA and CDR2 as SQIVND (reference sequence). The CDR3 loop reads CASSITSGSTDTQYF. For the CDR3, the DNA is TGTGCCAGTAGTATCACTAGCGGGAGCACAGATACGCAGTATTTT.